The present T cell receptor beta chain was sequenced within a study of tumor-infiltrating lymphocytes in primary liver carcinoma (dated by TCRdb to 2016 to 2017). In the study overall: Hepatocellular carcinoma (four) or combined HCC and intrahepatic cholangiocarcinoma (one) was present in the five patients, who were three men and two women aged 30 to 69 years. Tumors of the five patients were stage T1-T3 N0M0 with maximum diameters of roughly 4.2 to 11 cm. Samples yielded roughly 3.5 to 7.13 million productive TCRbeta reads; read depth did not differ significantly between tissue types. For each liver tumor, the study sampled five regions along with adjacent normal tissue and blood, and applied TCRbeta repertoire sequencing, expression microarrays and whole-exome sequencing. A total of around 35 specimens from 5 patients, comprising approximately 25 tumor regions, 5 adjacent noncancerous liver tissues and 5 peripheral blood samples, were covered by TCRbeta repertoire sequencing. High reproducibility was observed for the technical replicate repertoires, with mean shared-clone rates approximately 0.9 and correlation coefficients above 0.98.

Taken from cysteine to phenylalanine, the CDR3 has 13 residues. The only DNA kept is the CDR3, 39 bases in frame from the first base. CDR1 is given as SGHVS and CDR2 as FQNEAQ, both from the germline V gene. V was cut back by 5 bases and J by 3 bases, leaving a gap of 10 bases between them. Total RNA and DNA were co-extracted without cell sorting from around 20-30 mg of bulk tissue using the AllPrep DNA/RNA mini kit. Surgical resection was performed in China between November 2015 and early 2016 on 5 or 6 patients with histopathologically diagnosed primary liver carcinoma. Chronic HBV infection was present in the patients, and the patients were treatment-naive at sampling. Fresh tumor and adjacent tissue pieces were bisected; one half was stored in RNAlater at -80°C, the other sent for histology. This clonotype has only a few counts. Which antigen it targets is not known. Base qualities are not provided; no much larger clone lies one nucleotide away.

Using a constant-region primer and ProtoScript II reverse transcriptase, TCRbeta-specific cDNA was reverse-transcribed from around 500 ng total RNA. Three nested multiplex PCR rounds, following a slightly modified ARM-PCR procedure, were used to build the TCRbeta libraries. Each of the first two PCR rounds ran for nine to eleven cycles and used multiplex TRBV1-TRBV30 forward primers together with a Cbeta reverse primer. Sample barcodes and Illumina adapters were added in a final 25-cycle PCR with Deep VentR polymerase. Before sequencing, amplicons between 200 and 500 bp were purified from gel using a QIAquick gel extraction kit. The TCRbeta amplicons were sequenced with 250-bp paired-end reads on an Illumina HiSeq 2500. From the authors' description of their analysis: Quality trimming of reads was performed with Trimmomatic v0.33, and paired reads were merged with FLASH v1.2.11 so that full CDR3 sequences could be recovered. MiGEC v1.2.1b assigned V, D and J germline segments to the rearranged TCRbeta sequences. VDJtools v1.0.0 computed clonotype statistics and Shannon-Wiener diversity indices. To cut down on sampling bias, every analysis after diversity analysis relied on just the 250 most abundant clonotypes from each sample. In TCRdb, the public reads were trimmed at Q25 with fastp and aligned with MiXCR, with productive beta chains retained. Rows matching on CDR3 protein sequence are summarized as one entry with the most common DNA and genes. The V and J calls come from TCRdb's annotation, not from the publication. The sample yields 75,000 to 80,000 distinct CDR3 sequences; 69% were counted once. The top ten constitute 26% of the sample.

Study-wide findings and limitations: Because sequencing covered only the TCR beta chain and unpaired alpha chains were not captured, true repertoire diversity is likely underestimated. Pairs of tumor regions showed greater repertoire overlap (mean around 35%) than tumor-adjacent pairs (roughly 17%) or tumor-blood pairs (around 15%), which is consistent with antigen-driven expansion. The study included only five patients, and the authors note findings should be validated in a larger study. The top 250 clones made up a significantly larger repertoire fraction in tumors than in blood (p = 0.039). Comparison of CD4+ and CD8+ T cell repertoires was precluded by the use of bulk unsorted samples.

This chain is built from TRBV7-8 and TRBJ2-5; the D gene remains uncertain. The receptor comes from a man between 40 and 49 years old with primary liver carcinoma and hepatitis B virus infection. Sequences were obtained from tumor-adjacent normal liver tissue. The CDR3 here reads CASSPRLEETQYF. The nucleotides are TGTGCCAGCAGCCCGCGACTGGAAGAGACCCAGTACTTC.